This is a list of T cell receptor beta chains from one sample in a study of shared clonotypes between healthy human individuals. TCRdb's table, derived via immunoSEQ multiplex PCR, lists solely in-frame clones and lacks some. The profile shows about 870,000 clones, 80% to 95% of them singletons. The sequenced material came from naive CD8+ T cells sorted from blood. All receptors come from a young man in good health. CDR3s include the opening cysteine and the closing phenylalanine or tryptophan. The D gene is left open where the match is weak. Not every row has a clone size; where given, it reads once, few, many or a size class.

size | J | V | D | DNA | CDR3
- | TRBJ2-7 | TRBV19 | - | TGTGCCAGTAGTCCGTCGGTGATAAGAAATTACGAGCAGTACTTC | CASSPSVIRNYEQYF
once | TRBJ1-2 | TRBV6-5 | - | TGTGCCAGCAGTTATTCTAAGGGTGCCTATGGCTACACCTTC | CASSYSKGAYGYTF
- | TRBJ2-7 | TRBV6-1 | - | TGTGCCAGCAGTGAACGGGCCGGGCAGTACTTC | CASSERAGQYF
- | TRBJ2-1 | TRBV9 | - | TGTGCCAGCAGCCCCTTCTCCGTGGTAGCGGCGGGCAATGAGCAGTTCTTC | CASSPFSVVAAGNEQFF
- | TRBJ2-7 | TRBV5-1 | - | TGCGCCAGCAAGACAGGAGAGACCTACGAGCAGTACTTC | CASKTGETYEQYF
- | TRBJ2-5 | TRBV19 | - | TGTGCCAGTAGGGGTCAAGGGAACGGGGAGACCCAGTACTTC | CASRGQGNGETQYF
once | TRBJ1-1 | TRBV20-1 | TRBD1 | TGCAGTGCTAGAAACGACAGGGGCGCTTTCTTT | CSARNDRGAFF
- | TRBJ1-5 | TRBV7-9 | - | TGTGCCAGCAGCCCAGGGGATCAGCCCCAGCATTTT | CASSPGDQPQHF
- | TRBJ2-7 | TRBV4-1 | - | TGCGCCAGCAGTCCCACAGGTTCCTACGAGCAGTACTTC | CASSPTGSYEQYF
- | TRBJ2-5 | TRBV29-1 | - | TGCAGCGTTGTAAGTGCTGGGGACCCCCAGTACTTC | CSVVSAGDPQYF
- | TRBJ2-3 | TRBV13 | - | TGTGCCAGCAAGACATTTCCCGACCCGGATACGCAGTATTTT | CASKTFPDPDTQYF
- | TRBJ2-1 | TRBV27 | TRBD2 | TGTGCCAGCAGTATTACCCAGGGAGGGGATGAGCAGTTCTTC | CASSITQGGDEQFF
- | TRBJ1-2 | TRBV10-2 | - | TGCGCCAGCTCGCCAGCGAATCTTATTAACTATGGCTACACCTTC | CASSPANLINYGYTF
- | TRBJ1-5 | TRBV10-2 | - | TGCGCCAGCACGGCAGACAAGTACAATCAGCCCCAGCATTTT | CASTADKYNQPQHF
few | TRBJ1-2 | TRBV29-1 | TRBD1 | TGCAGCGCCGGTGAGGACAGGGGCTTCTACACCTTC | CSAGEDRGFYTF
- | TRBJ2-5 | TRBV6-1 | TRBD1 | TGTGCCAGCAGCAACACCGGGACAGGGCGAGAGACCCAGTACTTC | CASSNTGTGRETQYF
- | TRBJ2-3 | TRBV7-2 | - | TGTGCCAGCAGCTTACGGGCGGGACCCACAGATACGCAGTATTTT | CASSLRAGPTDTQYF
- | TRBJ2-7 | TRBV27 | - | TGTGCCAGCAGTTTCAGGAGCGGATACGAGCAGTACTTC | CASSFRSGYEQYF
- | TRBJ2-3 | TRBV5-1 | TRBD2 | TGCGCCAGCAGCTGGGTAGCGGGACGCACAGATACGCAGTATTTT | CASSWVAGRTDTQYF
- | TRBJ2-7 | TRBV15 | - | TGTGCCACCAGCAGCCCTAGCTCCTACGAGCAGTACTTC | CATSSPSSYEQYF
- | TRBJ1-5 | TRBV4-1 | - | TGCGCCAGCAGCCAAGTCGGAGTAGGGGGTCAGCCCCAGCATTTT | CASSQVGVGGQPQHF
- | TRBJ2-1 | TRBV7-9 | - | TGTGCCAGCAGCTTAGCCCAGGGTATTCGCAATGAGCAGTTCTTC | CASSLAQGIRNEQFF
- | TRBJ2-7 | TRBV27 | TRBD2 | TGTGCCAGCAGTTCCAGGGCCGGGGGGAACGAGCAGTACTTC | CASSSRAGGNEQYF
- | TRBJ2-5 | TRBV28 | TRBD1 | TGTGCCAGCAGTTTGGGACAGGGGTACCAAGAGACCCAGTACTTC | CASSLGQGYQETQYF
- | TRBJ2-7 | TRBV11-2 | TRBD2 | TGTGCCAGCAGCGGAAATATGTGGCGGGAGGGATACGAGCAGTACTTC | CASSGNMWREGYEQYF
- | TRBJ1-3 | TRBV7-8 | - | TGTGCCAGCAGCTTCTTGACAGAAGGAAACACCATATATTTT | CASSFLTEGNTIYF
- | TRBJ2-1 | TRBV28 | - | TGTGCCAGCAGTTGGGGAGGAGGCAATGAGCAGTTCTTC | CASSWGGGNEQFF
once | TRBJ2-1 | TRBV9 | TRBD2 | TGTGCCAGCAGCGCCGCGGGGGGAGTGTTCCGCAATGAGCAGTTCTTC | CASSAAGGVFRNEQFF
- | TRBJ2-7 | TRBV7-2 | TRBD1 | TGTGCCAGCAGCTCACGACAGGGCCACGAGCAGTACTTC | CASSSRQGHEQYF
once | TRBJ2-1 | TRBV9 | TRBD2 | TGTGCCAGCAGCCCAGAGGGTAGCGGGGGCTCCTACAATGAGCAGTTCTTC | CASSPEGSGGSYNEQFF
- | TRBJ1-2 | TRBV19 | - | TGTGCCAGTAGTATCATCAGGGACTATGGCTACACCTTC | CASSIIRDYGYTF
- | TRBJ2-7 | TRBV2 | - | TGTGCCAGCGTGGGCCTAAGTTACGAGCAGTACTTC | CASVGLSYEQYF
- | TRBJ2-4 | TRBV11-2 | - | TGTGCCAGCAGCTCGAGAAAAAACATTCAGTACTTC | CASSSRKNIQYF
- | TRBJ2-3 | TRBV14 | TRBD2 | TGTGCCAGCAGCCTTCTAGCGGGAGGGAGCACAGATACGCAGTATTTT | CASSLLAGGSTDTQYF
once | TRBJ1-1 | TRBV2 | - | TGTGCCAGCAGTGATTGGGTGATCACTGAAGCTTTCTTT | CASSDWVITEAFF
- | TRBJ2-2 | TRBV7-3 | - | TGTGCCAGCAGCTTAGGTCACACCGGGGAGCTGTTTTTT | CASSLGHTGELFF
- | TRBJ2-7 | TRBV9 | TRBD1 | TGTGCCAGCAGCGTAGTGACAGGGGCCGACTACGAGCAGTACTTC | CASSVVTGADYEQYF
- | TRBJ2-1 | TRBV27 | - | TGTGCCAGCACCATTTCGGGTCCCAACTCCTACAATGAGCAGTTCTTC | CASTISGPNSYNEQFF
- | TRBJ2-7 | TRBV6-1 | - | TGTGCCAGCAGTGCCCCGGGACTGTCGTCCTTGAAGTACTTC | CASSAPGLSSLKYF
- | TRBJ2-7 | TRBV6-6 | TRBD2 | TGTGCCAGCAGTACTAGCGGGAGATCCTACGAGCAGTACTTC | CASSTSGRSYEQYF
- | TRBJ1-3 | TRBV6-5 | - | TGTGCCGCCGGAAGTAACTCTGGAAACACCATATATTTT | CAAGSNSGNTIYF
- | TRBJ2-3 | TRBV4-3 | TRBD2 | TGCGCCAGCAGCCAATCACTAGCGGACACAGATACGCAGTATTTT | CASSQSLADTDTQYF
- | TRBJ2-7 | TRBV14 | - | TGTGCCAGCAGCCTCCTCCAGGATTCCTACGAGCAGTACTTC | CASSLLQDSYEQYF
once | TRBJ2-5 | TRBV7-6 | - | TGTGCCAGCAGCTTAAGAGGGGCGCAGCGAGAGACCCAGTACTTC | CASSLRGAQRETQYF
- | TRBJ2-7 | TRBV2 | - | TGTGCCAGCAGTACACAACAGTCCTACGAGCAGTACTTC | CASSTQQSYEQYF
- | TRBJ2-7 | TRBV6-1 | - | TGTGCCAGCAGTGAAGAGGAGGGGAGAATTACCCACTACGAGCAGTACTTC | CASSEEEGRITHYEQYF
- | TRBJ1-5 | TRBV7-8 | - | TGTGCCAGCAGCCCAGGGACGGCGAGCGGGGAGCCCCAGCATTTT | CASSPGTASGEPQHF
- | TRBJ1-2 | TRBV6-6 | - | TGTGCCAGCAGTTACCGGGGACAAGAGAACTATGGCTACACCTTC | CASSYRGQENYGYTF
- | TRBJ2-5 | TRBV14 | - | TGTGCCAGCAGCCCGGGGGAAGGGCCTCCTTCCCAAGAGACCCAGTACTTC | CASSPGEGPPSQETQYF
once | TRBJ2-7 | TRBV6-1 | - | TGTGCCAGCCAAAAGACTATCACCTACGAGCAGTACTTC | CASQKTITYEQYF
- | TRBJ1-2 | TRBV7-9 | TRBD1 | TGTGCCAGCAGCTTAGTCCCGGGACAGGGTGAATCTGGCTACACCTTC | CASSLVPGQGESGYTF
- | TRBJ1-1 | TRBV4-1 | TRBD1 | TGCGCCAGCAGCCAGAACAGGGGAGGGACTGAAGCTTTCTTT | CASSQNRGGTEAFF
- | TRBJ2-5 | TRBV7-8 | - | TGTGCCAGCGTGGGCCAAGAGACCCAGTACTTC | CASVGQETQYF